This T cell receptor (beta chain) derives from a study of blood T cell repertoires in COVID-19. Study context: The United States, Italy and Spain were the sources of the acute and convalescent COVID-19 samples.

Assay used: immunoSEQ multiplex PCR; TCRdb lists only in-frame clones, some missing. Seen here are 200,000 or so clones, 88% observed once, and the top ten hold about 2.6%. Trimming cost V 1 base and J 0 bases, with 7 bases left between them. Germline V CDR1 and CDR2: LGHNA, YSLEER. This CDR3 spans 14 amino acids. This sequence was found in a woman aged 25 to 45 who had recovered from COVID-19. The gene calls are TRBV4-3 and TRBJ2-7; D is perhaps TRBD1 (5 bases). Sequencing used PBMCs or T cells enriched from blood (not recorded which). The CDR3 loop is CASSQGTLSYEQYF. The CDR3 DNA reads as TGCGCCAGCAGCCAAGGGACACTCTCCTACGAGCAGTACTTC.